A single sample is the source of the 27 T cell receptor beta chains below, sequenced in a study of graft-versus-host responses after intestinal transplantation. Profiled with immunoSEQ multiplex PCR; TCRdb holds only in-frame clones, not every one. The table lists 12,000 or so clones, just over 90% of them singletons. Specified time point: postoperative day 105 after intestinal transplantation (dayNNNN = postoperative day). The sample here was PBMCs, taken 105 days after intestinal transplantation. The receptors stem from a human patient who received an intestinal transplant, so some T cells may come from the graft donor.

The chain couples TRBV7-6 to TRBJ2-2; TRBD2 aligns across 8 bases. J gave up 6 bases and V 4 bases, and 13 bases lay outside the gene matches. From germline, CDR1 is SGHVS and CDR2 FNYEAQ. The CDR3 runs 17 residues. The CDR3 bases are TGTGCCAGCAGCTCGCCGGGGAGCGGGAGTAAGGCCGGGGAGCTGTTTTTT. It yields the protein CASSSPGSGSKAGELFF.

The chain couples TRBV6-5 to TRBJ2-7, with a possible D match to TRBD1 (6 bases). V dropped 6 bases and J dropped 5 bases, with 14 bases sitting between them. The CDR3 covers 13 residues. The germline gives CDR1 MNHEY, CDR2 SVGAGI. In DNA, the CDR3 is TGTGCCAGCAGCTCCATTACAGGGAACGAGCAGTACTTC. Its protein product is CASSSITGNEQYF.

The chain links TRBV2 to TRBJ1-5, with D uncertain. This CDR3 comprises 17 residues. Trimming stripped 1 base from V and 4 bases from J, with 17 bases between. Germline V gene sequence: CDR1 SNHLY, CDR2 FYNNEI. CDR3 bases: TGTGCCAGCAGTGAAGGTACCCTAAGTGGGGTGAATCAGCCCCAGCATTTT. As protein: CASSEGTLSGVNQPQHF.

V and J are TRBV11-3 and TRBJ2-7; the match to TRBD1 covers 8 bases. Germline lookup yields CDR1 SGHNT and CDR2 YENEEA. CDR3 size: 15 residues. V was pared by 5 bases and J by 4 bases, with 10 bases of the junction left unmatched. The CDR3 spells CASSPRTGSVYEQYF. The CDR3 DNA follows: TGTGCCAGCAGCCCCAGGACAGGGTCGGTATACGAGCAGTACTTC.

V and J are TRBV18 and TRBJ2-5; TRBD1 aligns across 7 bases. Trimming removed 3 bases from V and 2 bases from J; junction bases left unmatched: 0. Germline values: CDR1 KGHSH, CDR2 LQKENI. The CDR3 is 13 residues long. DNA of the CDR3: TGTGCCAGCTCACCGGGACAGCAAGAGACCCAGTACTTC. Residues: CASSPGQQETQYF.

The J gene is TRBJ2-2, the V gene TRBV7-3; 7 bases are a match to TRBD1. CDR3 length: 13 amino acids. V lost 4 bases and J lost 5; bases outside the gene matches: 1. Germline CDR1 reads SGHTA; CDR2 reads FQGTGA. Here the CDR3 DNA reads TGTGCCAGCAGCTCGACAGGGACCGGGGAGCTGTTTTTT. Translating gives CASSSTGTGELFF.

This chain connects TRBV5-6 to TRBJ2-1; 9 nucleotides match TRBD2. The junction had 9 bases not matched to a gene; V was cut back by 4 bases and J by 7 bases. The CDR3 totals 15 residues. CDR1 is SGHDT, CDR2 YYEEEE, per germline. CDR3 in DNA: TGTGCCAGCAGCACCCTAGCGGGAAGGCGAAATGAGCAGTTCTTC. It specifies CASSTLAGRRNEQFF.

This chain links TRBV6-4 with TRBJ1-6; 8 positions agree with TRBD1. CDR1 is MRHNA and CDR2 is SNTAGT in the germline V gene. J lost 6 bases, V lost 8 bases, and 3 bases had no gene match. The CDR3 consists of 13 residues. The CDR3 here is CASAGQVNSPLHF. CDR3 coding DNA: TGTGCCAGCGCGGGACAGGTTAATTCACCCCTCCACTTT.

J is TRBJ2-7 and V is TRBV5-6; 12 bases line up with TRBD2. V lost 2 bases, J lost 0 bases, and 6 bases stayed unmatched. The CDR3 is made up of 17 amino acids. CDR1 SGHDT and CDR2 YYEEEE come from the germline V gene. The chain's CDR3 is CASSLLAGGQNSYEQYF. The CDR3 region has the DNA TGTGCCAGCAGCTTACTAGCGGGGGGTCAGAACTCCTACGAGCAGTACTTC.

The chain links TRBV7-3 to TRBJ2-1; D unresolved. Trimming removed 5 bases at V and 6 bases at J, with 11 bases between. Germline CDR1 is SGHTA and CDR2 is FQGTGA. The CDR3 contains 13 residues. The CDR3 protein is CASSTAWGNEQFF. In DNA, the CDR3 is TGTGCCAGCAGCACCGCCTGGGGCAATGAGCAGTTCTTC.

The J gene is TRBJ1-3, the V gene TRBV6-5; D might be TRBD1 (6 bases). Per germline, CDR1 MNHEY and CDR2 SVGAGI. The CDR3 spans 15 residues. Trimming removed 6 bases from V and 3 bases from J, with 15 bases in between. CDR3 DNA: TGTGCCAGCAGGGAGGTAACAGGGTATGGAAACACCATATATTTT. Translation gives CASREVTGYGNTIYF.

Notes on this clone: Other DNA variants within this sample encode the same CDR3. The chain couples TRBV27 to TRBJ2-7, with unresolved D. Germline CDR1 and CDR2: MNHEY and SMNVEV (reference sequence). This CDR3 is built from 14 residues. Trimming took 3 bases from V and 2 from J, leaving 11 bases between them. CDR3 DNA: TGTGCCAGCAGTTTTTTGGATGGAACCTACGAGCAGTACTTC. Protein sequence: CASSFLDGTYEQYF.

This chain connects TRBV12-5 to TRBJ2-1, with D possibly matching TRBD2 (5 bases). From germline, CDR1 is LGHNT and CDR2 FRNRAP. The CDR3 extends over 13 amino acids. V gave up 5 bases and J gave up 4 bases, with 9 bases separating them. The CDR3 sequence is CASGKDSYNEQFF. The CDR3 nucleotides read TGTGCTAGTGGTAAGGACTCTTACAATGAGCAGTTCTTC. The full variable domain, in which reference TRBV12-5 and TRBJ2-1 provide the parts outside the CDR3, is DARVTQTPRHKVTEMGQEVTMRCQPILGHNTVFWYRQTMMQGLELLAYFRNRAPLDDSGMPKDRFSAEMPDATLATLKIQPSEPRDSAVYFCASGKDSYNEQFFGPGTRLTVL.

This clone is deemed large. The V call is TRBV6-4, the J call TRBJ2-2; unclear D gene. Trimming took off 0 bases at V and 5 bases at J, with 4 bases between the two ends. The CDR3 contains 13 residues. From germline, CDR1 is MRHNA and CDR2 SNTAGT. The chain's CDR3 is CASSDSSTGELFF. Written as DNA, the CDR3 is TGTGCCAGCAGTGACTCAAGTACCGGGGAGCTGTTTTTT.

Here the CDR3 reads CASGYQSGELFF. CDR3 bases: TGTGCTAGTGGTTATCAATCCGGGGAGCTGTTTTTT. This chain uses TRBV12-5 with TRBJ2-2; D uncertain. Trimming cost V 4 bases and J 6 bases, with 6 bases left between them. The CDR3 spans 12 residues. Germline CDR1 LGHNT, CDR2 FRNRAP.

The chain couples TRBV4-1 to TRBJ1-1, with D hard to call. The germline CDR1 and CDR2 sequences are MGHRA and YSYEKL. V was cut by 2 bases and J by 5 bases, with 15 bases left in between. The CDR3 length is 15 residues. The CDR3 is CASSQQYSWWTEAFF. The CDR3 nucleotides read TGCGCCAGCAGCCAACAGTATTCTTGGTGGACTGAAGCTTTCTTT.

The rearrangement joins TRBV5-1 to TRBJ2-1; 9 bases map to TRBD2. The length of the CDR3 is 15 residues. Germline loops: CDR1 SGHRS, CDR2 YFSETQ. The V segment lost 4 bases and the J segment 3 bases; nucleotides outside the gene matches: 5. CDR3 residues: CASSHPSGDYNEQFF. CDR3 bases: TGCGCCAGCAGCCACCCTAGCGGGGACTACAATGAGCAGTTCTTC.

This clone was seen a few times. This rearrangement joins TRBV7-3 to TRBJ2-3, with 8 bases aligning to TRBD2. The V gene's germline CDR1 is SGHTA and CDR2 FQGTGA. This CDR3 spans 14 amino acids. Germline trimming cut 2 bases from V and 3 bases from J; bases unmatched to any gene: 1. CDR3 DNA: TGTGCCAGCAGCTTAGCGGGGGGAACAGATACGCAGTATTTT. This codes for CASSLAGGTDTQYF.

This rearrangement joins TRBV7-3 to TRBJ2-4; D is ambiguous. This CDR3 contains 16 residues. V was shortened by 2 bases and J by 0 bases, with 11 bases between the two germline ends. CDR1 SGHTA and CDR2 FQGTGA come from the germline V gene. The CDR3 sequence is CASSLLDRPAKNIQYF. The CDR3 bases are TGTGCCAGCAGCTTACTTGACCGACCAGCCAAAAACATTCAGTACTTC.

V usage is TRBV14 and J usage is TRBJ2-5, with D hard to call. The length of the CDR3 is 14 residues. Trimming removed 0 bases from V and 4 bases from J, with 9 bases in between. The V gene's germline CDR1 is SGHDN and CDR2 FVKESK. This CDR3 reads CASSQDYSGETQYF. In DNA, the CDR3 is TGTGCCAGCAGCCAAGATTACTCAGGAGAGACCCAGTACTTC.

This sequence joins TRBV27 and TRBJ1-2; D ambiguous. V was trimmed by 0 bases and J by 7 bases, leaving 12 bases between them. CDR1 MNHEY and CDR2 SMNVEV come from the germline V gene (reference sequence). This CDR3 has 14 residues. DNA of the CDR3: TGTGCCAGCAGTTTATCCGGGTTGATGGGTGGCTACACCTTC. Translation gives CASSLSGLMGGYTF.

The gene calls are TRBV18 and TRBJ2-7, with D unclear. This CDR3 has 15 residues. V was trimmed by 4 bases and J by 3 bases, leaving 16 bases between them. The germline CDR1 and CDR2 sequences are KGHSH and LQKENI. The CDR3 here is CASSLLVVGDYEQYF. CDR3 DNA: TGTGCCAGCTCACTGCTTGTGGTGGGCGACTACGAGCAGTACTTC.

The chain uses TRBV9 and TRBJ2-2; a possible D gene is TRBD2 (6 bases). The CDR3 sequence is 16 residues long. Trimming cost V 0 bases and J 0 bases, with 9 bases left between them. Germline CDR1 SGDLS, CDR2 YYNGEE. CDR3 protein: CASSVVGGANTGELFF. DNA of the CDR3: TGTGCCAGCAGCGTAGTGGGCGGGGCGAACACCGGGGAGCTGTTTTTT. Full variable domain (remainder filled in from reference TRBV9 and TRBJ2-2): DSGVTQTPKHLITATGQRVTLRCSPRSGDLSVYWYQQSLDQGLQFLIQYYNGEERAKGNILERFSAQQFPDLHSELNLSSLELGDSALYFCASSVVGGANTGELFFGEGSRLTVL.

The CDR3 sequence is CASSPMDFLTYEQYF. As DNA, the CDR3 is TGTGCCAGCAGCCCCATGGACTTTCTAACCTACGAGCAGTACTTC. The chain has TRBV6-7 and TRBJ2-7; D is possibly TRBD2 (5 bases). TRBV6-7 is an open reading frame, and its role is uncertain. This CDR3 is built from 15 residues. V shed 6 bases and J shed 2 bases, with 17 bases lying between them.

V is TRBV28 and J is TRBJ2-7; the D is unclear. The length of the CDR3 is 10 residues. Between the trimmed V and J ends, which lost 6 bases and 7 bases, there was a span of 7 bases. Germline assignment: CDR1 MDHEN and CDR2 SYDVKM. The CDR3 coding sequence is TGTGCCAGCAGCCTTAGGGAGCAGTACTTC. Protein product: CASSLREQYF.

This chain links TRBV7-9 with TRBJ2-3, with D uncertain. The CDR3 is made up of 17 amino acids. V was shortened by 4 bases and J by 3 bases, with 20 bases between the two germline ends. CDR1 and CDR2 (germline): SEHNR, FQNEAQ (reference sequence). The CDR3 coding sequence is TGTGCCAGCAGCTCGTTAGGGCCCCCGGAAGGTACAGATACGCAGTATTTT. Amino acid sequence: CASSSLGPPEGTDTQYF. The variable domain in full, with the rest retrieved from reference TRBV7-9 and TRBJ2-3, is DTGVSQNPRHKITKRGQNVTFRCDPISEHNRLYWYRQTLGQGPEFLTYFQNEAQLEKSRLLSDRFSAERPKGSFSTLEIQRTEQGDSAMYLCASSSLGPPEGTDTQYFGPGTRLTVL.

The rearrangement links TRBV20-1 to TRBJ2-7; D remains unclear. V was cut by 5 bases and J by 2 bases, with 7 bases left in between. The germline V gene encodes CDR1 DFQATT and CDR2 SNEGSKA (reference sequence). This CDR3 is built from 11 residues. DNA of the CDR3: TGCAGTGCTGGATTGACCTACGAGCAGTACTTC. Translation: CSAGLTYEQYF.